One and the same sample provided the 14 T cell receptor beta chains below, sequenced in a study of T cell repertoires in cytomegalovirus infection. What these receptors recognize is not known. TCRdb re-derived calls from the reads in MiXCR, one entry per CDR3 protein. The table records approximately 990,000 distinct CDR3 sequences, roughly 31% of them present only once. This material consisted of cultured CD8+ T cells from PBMCs, taken from culture after CMV antigen stimulation. These TCRs come from a human donor in good health (CMV status not recorded). Some clones in this sample may be carry-over from other donors' samples.

As for this clonotype: An end of the junction does not agree with germline; a read error may underlie this. This chain joins TRBV11-2 and TRBJ2-7; tentative D call: TRBD1 (5 bases). Per germline, CDR1 SGHAT and CDR2 FQNNGV. The CDR3 is 15 amino acids. The CDR3 loop reads CASSLGAGRPYERYF. Here the CDR3 DNA reads TGTGCCAGCAGCTTAGGGGCAGGGCGGCCTTACGAGCGGTACTTC.

The chain combines TRBV27 with TRBJ1-5, with TRBD1 matching 11 bases. Per germline, CDR1 MNHEY and CDR2 SMNVEV (reference sequence). Germline trimming cut 10 bases from V and 4 bases from J; bases unmatched to any gene: 6. The CDR3 spans 14 residues. CDR3 protein: CATSGTGGNQPQHF. In nucleotides, the CDR3 is TGTGCCACTTCGGGGACAGGGGGAAATCAGCCCCAGCATTTT.

Many counts were recorded for this clonotype. This chain uses TRBV6-1 with TRBJ2-1, with D maybe TRBD1 (5 bases). CDR3 length equals 15 residues. Germline CDR1 reads MNHNS; CDR2 reads SASEGT. The germline V and J ends were trimmed by 9 bases and 9 bases, with 24 bases remaining between them. CDR3 sequence: CASTEGASRSGEQFF. CDR3 sequence (DNA): TGTGCCAGTACCGAAGGGGCCTCCCGCTCCGGTGAGCAGTTCTTC.

This clonotype was detected only a few times. The genes are TRBV6-8 and TRBJ1-2; no reliable D call. The CDR3 sequence is 15 residues long. V lost 3 bases and J lost 0, with 11 bases in between. CDR1 and CDR2 (germline): MNHGY, SAAAGT. The CDR3 bases are TGTGCCAGCAGTTATTCAAGCGTCACTAACTATGGCTACACCTTC. The encoded protein is CASSYSSVTNYGYTF.

This chain links TRBV7-9 with TRBJ2-2, with 14 bases matching TRBD2. Germline loops: CDR1 SEHNR, CDR2 FQNEAQ (reference sequence). Unmatched junction bases numbered 5, after V lost 4 bases and J lost 1 base. This CDR3 region has 18 residues. CDR3 DNA: TGTGCCAGCAGCTCGCCGGGACTAGCGGGAGAGAACACCGGGGAGCTGTTTTTT. This codes for CASSSPGLAGENTGELFF.

This chain links TRBV27 with TRBJ1-5; D uncertain. Germline CDR1 MNHEY, CDR2 SMNVEV (reference sequence). CDR3 length: 16 amino acids. V was trimmed by 2 bases and J by 0 bases, leaving 11 bases between them. The CDR3 reads CASSLLGFNSNQPQHF. Here the CDR3 DNA reads TGTGCCAGCAGTTTACTGGGGTTCAATAGCAATCAGCCCCAGCATTTT.

This clonotype was observed a handful of times. The V call is TRBV29-1, the J call TRBJ2-3; the D is unclear. Germline-derived CDR1 and CDR2 are SQVTM and ANQGSEA. The CDR3 is 12 residues long. V lost 4 bases to trimming and J lost 5 bases, with 10 bases between them. This chain's CDR3 is CSVAIRVDTQYF. CDR3 bases: TGCAGCGTTGCAATAAGGGTAGATACGCAGTATTTT.

V is TRBV27 and J is TRBJ2-2, with 11 bases matching TRBD1. The ends lost 8 bases at V and 5 bases at J; junction bases unmatched: 7. CDR3 length: 15 amino acids. The germline CDR1 and CDR2 sequences are MNHEY and SMNVEV (reference sequence). CDR3 residues: CASFAGTGGTGELFF. CDR3 nucleotide sequence: TGTGCCAGCTTTGCCGGGACAGGGGGAACCGGGGAGCTGTTTTTT.

The V gene is TRBV14, the J gene TRBJ2-1; TRBD2 aligns across 8 bases. Germline CDR1 SGHDN, CDR2 FVKESK. V trimming: 5 bases; J trimming: 4 bases; junction bases outside the gene matches: 10. The CDR3 has 16 residues. CDR3 DNA sequence: TGTGCCAGCAGCTCCCATAGCGGGGTTCTTTACAATGAGCAGTTCTTC. It yields the protein CASSSHSGVLYNEQFF. Together with reference TRBV14 and TRBJ2-1, the CDR3 gives the full variable domain: EAGVTQFPSHSVIEKGQTVTLRCDPISGHDNLYWYRRVMGKEIKFLLHFVKESKQDESGMPNNRFLAERTGGTYSTLKVQPAELEDSGVYFCASSSHSGVLYNEQFFGPGTRLTVL.

The CDR3 DNA follows: TGCGCCAGCAGATTGGGACAAGGTGAAGCTTTCTTT. This gives the protein CASRLGQGEAFF. This chain uses TRBV10-1 with TRBJ1-1, with D possibly TRBD1 on 6 matching bases. In germline, CDR1 is WNHNN, CDR2 SYGVQD (reference sequence). V was cut by 6 bases and J by 7 bases, with 12 bases left in between. This CDR3 has 12 amino acids.

This chain connects TRBV27 to TRBJ1-5; D gene uncertain. Germline V lookup: CDR1 MNHEY, CDR2 SMNVEV (reference sequence). This CDR3 spans 15 amino acids. Deletions cut 5 bases from V and 3 bases from J, with 14 bases between. Written as DNA, the CDR3 is TGTGCCAGCAGTCCTCGCGGGAGGTTCAATCAGCCCCAGCATTTT. This gives the protein CASSPRGRFNQPQHF.

The J gene is TRBJ1-1, the V gene TRBV19, with a tentative D call TRBD1 (5 bases). This CDR3 has 13 residues. V dropped 3 bases and J dropped 3 bases, with 8 bases sitting between them. Per germline, CDR1 LNHDA and CDR2 SQIVND (reference sequence). The CDR3 loop is CASSIRGDTEAFF. CDR3 sequence (DNA): TGTGCCAGTAGTATCCGGGGGGACACTGAAGCTTTCTTT.

The chain uses TRBV10-1 and TRBJ2-7; TRBD1 matches 8 bases. Per the germline V gene, CDR1 is WNHNN and CDR2 is SYGVQD (reference sequence). This CDR3 comprises 14 residues. With 7 bases clipped from V and 1 base from J, the junction kept 6 bases outside the gene matches. The CDR3 spells CASIPDRASYEQYV. CDR3 bases: TGCGCCAGCATCCCGGACAGGGCATCCTACGAGCAGTACGTC.

The chain couples TRBV6-1 to TRBJ1-1; 10 positions match TRBD1. Germline loops: CDR1 MNHNS, CDR2 SASEGT. The J segment lost 4 bases and the V segment lost 3 bases, leaving 5 bases of the junction unmatched. The CDR3 totals 15 residues. CDR3 in amino acids: CASSDRTGGGTEAFF. The CDR3 DNA sequence: TGTGCCAGCAGTGACCGGACAGGGGGAGGCACTGAAGCTTTCTTT.